These 2 T cell receptor beta chains were all obtained from the same sample, sequenced in a study of OX40 agonist ivuxolimab in advanced cancers. Produced via immunoSEQ multiplex PCR; TCRdb's table is partial and in-frame only. Among tens of thousands of clones listed, approximately 86% were seen once. Source: CD4+ or CD8+ T cells sorted from blood, taken in a trial of the OX40 agonist ivuxolimab. The source is an adult with an advanced solid tumor such as melanoma, head and neck, liver or kidney cancer.

The genes are TRBV6-6 and TRBJ1-5, with D unresolved. The germline gives CDR1 MNHNY, CDR2 SVGAGI (reference sequence). The CDR3 length is 14 residues. Trimming shortened V by 6 bases and J by 0 bases, and 9 bases separated the two germline ends. The CDR3 coding sequence is TGTGCCAGCAGCCCTATAGATAGCAATCAGCCCCAGCATTTT. Its translation: CASSPIDSNQPQHF.

The chain joins TRBV19 to TRBJ2-7; TRBD1 matches 9 bases. The V segment lost 2 bases and the J segment 4 bases; nucleotides outside the gene matches: 6. The germline gives CDR1 LNHDA, CDR2 SQIVND (reference sequence). The CDR3 has 15 amino acids. DNA of the CDR3: TGTGCCAGTAGTATACGGGGACAGGGTACTTACGAGCAGTACTTC. Translation: CASSIRGQGTYEQYF.